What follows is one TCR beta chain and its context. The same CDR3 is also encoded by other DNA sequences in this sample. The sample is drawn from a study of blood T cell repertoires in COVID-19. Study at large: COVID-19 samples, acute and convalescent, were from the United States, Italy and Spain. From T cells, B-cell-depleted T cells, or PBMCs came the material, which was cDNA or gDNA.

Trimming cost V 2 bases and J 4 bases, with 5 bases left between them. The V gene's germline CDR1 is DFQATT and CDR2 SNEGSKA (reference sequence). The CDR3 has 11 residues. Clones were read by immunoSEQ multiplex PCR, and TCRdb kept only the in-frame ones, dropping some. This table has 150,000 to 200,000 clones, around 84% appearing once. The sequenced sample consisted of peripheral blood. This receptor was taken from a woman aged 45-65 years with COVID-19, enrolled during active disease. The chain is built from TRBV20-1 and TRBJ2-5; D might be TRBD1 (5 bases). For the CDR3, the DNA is TGCAGTGCTAGACAGGGAGAGACCCAGTACTTC. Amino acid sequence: CSARQGETQYF.